This is a list of T cell receptor beta chains from one sample in a study of CD8 T cells in ankylosing spondylitis. One entry per CDR3 protein results from TCRdb running MiXCR on the 5' RACE reads. The sample has 250,000 to 300,000 distinct CDR3 sequences, 18% seen once; the top ten hold over 25%. Sequencing used blood, either unsorted or a sorted T cell fraction (not recorded which). The source of these receptors is a male donor with ankylosing spondylitis or in good health (not recorded which). CDR3s include the opening cysteine and the closing phenylalanine or tryptophan. D genes are given only for firm matches. Clone size is shown for a subset of rows, as once, few, many or a class of expanded clone.

d_call: TRBD1; clone_size: -; j_call: TRBJ1-5; v_call: TRBV2; cdr3_nt: TGTGCCAGCAGTGAGGGACAGGGGCTACAGCCCCAGCATTTT; cdr3_aa: CASSEGQGLQPQHF
d_call: -; clone_size: -; j_call: TRBJ2-1; v_call: TRBV24-1; cdr3_nt: TGTGCCACCAGTGACACGATAAGACCTGAGCAGTTCTTC; cdr3_aa: CATSDTIRPEQFF
d_call: TRBD1; clone_size: many; j_call: TRBJ2-7; v_call: TRBV29-1; cdr3_nt: TGCAGCGTGGGGGACAGGGGCTATGAGCAGTACTTC; cdr3_aa: CSVGDRGYEQYF
d_call: TRBD2; clone_size: few; j_call: TRBJ2-1; v_call: TRBV27; cdr3_nt: TGTGCCAGCACTTCGGGGAGCGGGAGTCTCAATGAGCAGTTCTTC; cdr3_aa: CASTSGSGSLNEQFF
d_call: -; clone_size: -; j_call: TRBJ2-7; v_call: TRBV4-1; cdr3_nt: TGCGCCAGCAGCCAAGATGAACTAGCTCTCTCCTACGAGCAGTACTTC; cdr3_aa: CASSQDELALSYEQYF
d_call: TRBD2; clone_size: many; j_call: TRBJ2-1; v_call: TRBV9; cdr3_nt: TGTGCCAGCAGCCCCCGACTAGCGGGGACCTACAATGAGCAGTTCTTC; cdr3_aa: CASSPRLAGTYNEQFF
d_call: -; clone_size: few; j_call: TRBJ1-2; v_call: TRBV29-1; cdr3_nt: TGCAGCGTTGTACTGGCAGAGACGGATCGTCATGGCTACACCTTC; cdr3_aa: CSVVLAETDRHGYTF
d_call: -; clone_size: few; j_call: TRBJ2-1; v_call: TRBV7-8; cdr3_nt: TGTGCCAGCAGCTTTCCGGGAGAGAACAATGAGCAGTTCTTC; cdr3_aa: CASSFPGENNEQFF
d_call: TRBD1; clone_size: once; j_call: TRBJ1-1; v_call: TRBV5-1; cdr3_nt: TGCGCCAGCAGCTTGTGGGACAGGGGTTGGACTGAAGCTTTCTTT; cdr3_aa: CASSLWDRGWTEAFF
d_call: -; clone_size: -; j_call: TRBJ2-7; v_call: TRBV6-2/TRBV6-3; cdr3_nt: TGTGCCAGCAGTTATGTAGCGGCCTCCTACGAGCAGTACTTC; cdr3_aa: CASSYVAASYEQYF
d_call: -; clone_size: -; j_call: TRBJ2-7; v_call: TRBV20-1; cdr3_nt: TGCAGTGCTAGGCCAGGGCTCTCCTACGAGCAGTACTTC; cdr3_aa: CSARPGLSYEQYF
d_call: -; clone_size: few; j_call: TRBJ2-7; v_call: TRBV5-6; cdr3_nt: TGTGCCAGCAACCTGGCGGCAGGGGTTGTCGAGCAGTACTTC; cdr3_aa: CASNLAAGVVEQYF
d_call: -; clone_size: -; j_call: TRBJ1-4; v_call: TRBV27; cdr3_nt: TGTGCCAGCAGTTTATCTTCGGAAGGGAAAAAACTGTTTTTT; cdr3_aa: CASSLSSEGKKLFF
d_call: TRBD2; clone_size: -; j_call: TRBJ2-7; v_call: TRBV9; cdr3_nt: TGTGCCAGCAGCCCCAGTAGCGGGAGGGACTACGAGCAGTACTTC; cdr3_aa: CASSPSSGRDYEQYF
d_call: TRBD1; clone_size: few; j_call: TRBJ2-7; v_call: TRBV20-1; cdr3_nt: TGCAGTGTCGAACAGGGGCCCCTTTCCTACGAGCAGTACTTC; cdr3_aa: CSVEQGPLSYEQYF
d_call: TRBD1; clone_size: few; j_call: TRBJ2-7; v_call: TRBV27; cdr3_nt: TGTGCCAGCAGTCCACAGGACAGGGGGTGGGAGCAGTACTTC; cdr3_aa: CASSPQDRGWEQYF
d_call: -; clone_size: few; j_call: TRBJ1-1; v_call: TRBV12-3/TRBV12-4; cdr3_nt: TGTGCCAGCACTTTGGGGCCATCGAACACTGAAGCTTTCTTT; cdr3_aa: CASTLGPSNTEAFF
d_call: -; clone_size: few; j_call: TRBJ2-3; v_call: TRBV29-1; cdr3_nt: TGCAGCGTTTCCGGGATCCTAGCCTCGTATTTT; cdr3_aa: CSVSGILASYF
d_call: -; clone_size: -; j_call: TRBJ1-4; v_call: TRBV7-6; cdr3_nt: TGTGCCAGCAGCTTAGCGAAGTTGGCAACTAATGAAAAACTGTTTTTT; cdr3_aa: CASSLAKLATNEKLFF
d_call: -; clone_size: -; j_call: TRBJ1-1; v_call: TRBV12-3/TRBV12-4; cdr3_nt: TGTGCCAGCAGCCAACAGGGCCTGAACACTGAAGCTTTCTTT; cdr3_aa: CASSQQGLNTEAFF
d_call: -; clone_size: many; j_call: TRBJ2-5; v_call: TRBV18; cdr3_nt: TGTGCCAGCTCACCACTAGGCGGGCGGCAAGAGACCCAGTACTTC; cdr3_aa: CASSPLGGRQETQYF
d_call: TRBD1; clone_size: -; j_call: TRBJ1-2; v_call: TRBV6-5; cdr3_nt: TGTGCCAGCAGTTACTCGAGTGGGACAGGGAATGGCTACACCTTC; cdr3_aa: CASSYSSGTGNGYTF
d_call: -; clone_size: few; j_call: TRBJ2-7; v_call: TRBV19; cdr3_nt: TGTGCCAGTAGTCCTACGGGACTGGGGGACTACGAGCAGTACTTC; cdr3_aa: CASSPTGLGDYEQYF